The 12 T cell receptor beta chains in this list originate from one sample, sequenced in a study of blood T cell repertoires in COVID-19. Sequencing used immunoSEQ multiplex PCR; TCRdb keeps in-frame clones, though not all of them. The sample carries about 150,000 clones, under 95% recorded once. Sequencing was performed on peripheral blood. The receptors were gathered from a man aged 50 to 60 with acute or convalescent COVID-19.

The chain couples TRBV10-3 to TRBJ1-3; TRBD1 aligns across 10 bases. CDR3 length: 14 amino acids. With 7 bases clipped from V and 6 bases from J, the junction kept 6 bases outside the gene matches. The germline V gene encodes CDR1 ENHRY and CDR2 SYGVKD. CDR3 loop: CAIKGTGELNTIYF. The CDR3 DNA sequence: TGTGCCATCAAAGGGACAGGGGAGCTAAACACCATATATTTT.

The chain has TRBV29-1 and TRBJ1-2; D is possibly TRBD1 (6 bases). The CDR3 loop spans 14 amino acids. CDR1 SQVTM and CDR2 ANQGSEA come from the germline V gene. Between the trimmed V and J ends, which lost 7 bases and 2 bases, there was a span of 17 bases. This CDR3 is CSAVSGVGNYGYTF. DNA for the CDR3: TGCAGCGCGGTGTCAGGGGTAGGGAACTATGGCTACACCTTC.

The V and J genes are TRBV3-1 (or the pseudogene TRBV3-2) and TRBJ2-1; D not certain. CDR3 length: 13 amino acids. Trimming pared 1 base from V and 10 bases from J, leaving 11 bases between. CDR1 LGHDT and CDR2 YNNKEL come from the germline V gene (reference sequence). CDR3 nucleotides: TGTGCCAGCAGCCAAGTTTCCTTCGGGGAGCAGTTCTTC. Translating it yields CASSQVSFGEQFF.

The chain couples TRBV27 to TRBJ2-2; no definite D call. Looked up from germline, CDR1 is MNHEY and CDR2 is SMNVEV (reference sequence). The CDR3 consists of 15 residues. The V end was cut by 3 bases, the J end by 7 bases, with 15 bases between. The CDR3 loop reads CASSLNSNSVGELFF. CDR3 nucleotide sequence: TGTGCCAGCAGTTTGAACTCAAACTCGGTCGGGGAGCTGTTTTTT.

The chain uses TRBV5-1 and TRBJ1-4; perhaps TRBD1 as D (5 bases). From germline, CDR1 is SGHRS and CDR2 YFSETQ. Trimming took off 0 bases at V and 7 bases at J, with 13 bases between the two ends. CDR3 size: 15 residues. CDR3 loop: CASSLVSQGGEKLFF. In DNA form, the CDR3 reads TGCGCCAGCAGCTTGGTCAGCCAGGGTGGTGAAAAACTGTTTTTT.

The rearrangement joins TRBV7-2 to TRBJ2-2; 8 nucleotides align to TRBD1. Trimming at V came to 4 bases and at J to 5 bases, leaving 6 bases not matched to a gene. Germline-derived CDR1 and CDR2 are SGHTA and FQGNSA. The CDR3 runs to 15 residues. The CDR3 DNA is TGTGCCAGCAGCTATAAGACAGGGGTGACCGGGGAGCTGTTTTTT. Protein: CASSYKTGVTGELFF.

The chain uses TRBV2 and TRBJ2-3, with D unresolved. V shed 7 bases and J shed 6 bases, with 14 bases lying between them. Germline assignment: CDR1 SNHLY and CDR2 FYNNEI. The CDR3 is 13 amino acids. The CDR3 nucleotides read TGTGCCAGCAACCCCAGAAGAGGCGATACGCAGTATTTT. Encoded protein: CASNPRRGDTQYF.

V usage is TRBV7-2 and J usage is TRBJ2-3; 9 nucleotides match TRBD1. The V and J ends lost 5 bases and 3 bases, in that order; junction bases with no gene match: 12. The length of the CDR3 is 17 residues. Germline-derived CDR1 and CDR2 are SGHTA and FQGNSA. The CDR3 loop reads CASSPQPPTGGTDTQYF. The CDR3 DNA follows: TGTGCCAGCAGCCCCCAACCACCGACAGGGGGAACAGATACGCAGTATTTT.

The chain couples TRBV5-1 to TRBJ2-7; D is perhaps TRBD1 (5 bases). Germline CDR1 is SGHRS and CDR2 is YFSETQ. The length of the CDR3 is 14 residues. V lost 1 base, J lost 2 bases, and 10 bases lay in between. The CDR3 reads CASSLILGPYEQYF. The CDR3 DNA is TGCGCCAGCAGCTTGATTCTGGGGCCCTACGAGCAGTACTTC.

The chain links TRBV6-2 or TRBV6-3 to TRBJ2-3; 9 nucleotides align to TRBD2. V lost 4 bases, J lost 2 bases, and 4 bases stayed unmatched. From germline, CDR1 is MNHEY and CDR2 SVGEGT. This CDR3 region has 15 residues. The CDR3 DNA reads TGTGCCAGCAGTTTAGCGGGGGTGTACACAGATACGCAGTATTTT. Translation gives CASSLAGVYTDTQYF.

This sequence joins TRBV7-2 and TRBJ2-7; 7 bases fit TRBD2. Germline V gives CDR1 SGHTA, CDR2 FQGNSA. Trimming cost V 1 base and J 4 bases; bases outside gene matches: 7. CDR3 length: 15 amino acids. The CDR3 DNA follows: TGTGCCAGCAGCTTAGTCCCCCAGCGGGATTACGAGCAGTACTTC. Protein product: CASSLVPQRDYEQYF. The complete variable domain, with remaining parts taken from reference TRBV7-2 and TRBJ2-7, reads GAGVSQSPSNKVTEKGKDVELRCDPISGHTALYWYRQSLGQGLEFLIYFQGNSAPDKSGLPSDRFSAERTGGSVSTLTIQRTQQEDSAVYLCASSLVPQRDYEQYFGPGTRLTVT.

V is TRBV6-6 and J is TRBJ2-1, with D uncertain. V was shortened by 3 bases and J by 8 bases, with 8 bases between the two germline ends. The V gene's germline CDR1 is MNHNY and CDR2 SVGAGI (reference sequence). This CDR3 is built from 12 residues. CDR3 protein: CASSYVAYEQFF. The CDR3 nucleotides are TGTGCCAGCAGTTATGTGGCCTATGAGCAGTTCTTC.